This T cell receptor (beta chain) appears in the sequencing data of a study of Ad26.COV2.S vaccination and SARS-CoV-2 variants (dated by TCRdb to the early 2020s). In the study overall: Donors in the vaccine arm were drawn from COV1001, a multicentre, randomized, double-blind, placebo-controlled phase I-IIa trial testing Ad26.COV2.S in healthy adults. Dosing of Ad26.COV2.S was intramuscular, at either 5x10^10 or 1x10^11 viral particles, delivered as one shot or as two shots spaced 56 days apart. TCRbeta repertoire sequencing was used to assess the specificity and breadth of SARS-CoV-2-reactive T cell receptors after Ad26.COV2.S vaccination. A total of around 32 samples were included in the TCR-sequenced set, comprising around 19 Ad26.COV2.S vaccine recipients, 5 placebo recipients and 8 SARS-CoV-2 convalescent individuals. Trial participants were randomized into five groups of five: low-dose or high-dose Ad26.COV2.S given once or twice, or placebo on both occasions. Throughout the experiments and outcome assessment, investigators stayed blinded to trial group allocation. Findings and caveats that apply to the study as a whole: According to the authors, total T cell responses may have been underestimated by the TCR breadth and depth analyses. The study was not powered to compare responses between vaccine doses or regimens. Substantial breadth of spike-specific CD8+ and CD4+ T cell responses was reported after vaccination. Vaccine and placebo recipients had similar non-spike TCR breadth, a finding consistent with the vaccine containing only spike. Spike-specific TCR breadth was higher in Ad26.COV2.S recipients than in placebo recipients (P = 0.0014).

The immunoSEQ Assay was used to sequence TCRbeta CDR3 regions. After extraction, genomic DNA underwent amplification by bias-controlled multiplex PCR, followed by high-throughput sequencing. The source study handled its data this way. To quantify the absolute abundance of every unique TCRbeta CDR3 region, sequences were collapsed and filtered. T cell fraction was estimated by normalization of TCRbeta template counts to usable DNA, with usable DNA being measured through amplification of reference genes present in all nucleated cells. Repertoire TCRs were annotated as SARS-CoV-2-specific by exact matching of V gene, CDR3 amino acid sequence and J gene to a known reactive TCR set. The reference SARS-CoV-2 TCR set was obtained from MIRA and was filtered for enrichment in COVID-19-positive ImmuneCODE repertoires, whereby public or cross-reactive TCRs were removed. Drawing on the MIRA antigens, annotated TCRs were analysed further at the level of specific ORF or position within ORF. Depth was the summed frequency of annotated unique rearrangements, while breadth was defined as annotated unique rearrangements over total unique productive rearrangements. Two-sided Wilcoxon rank-sum tests were used to compare TCR breadth between groups. Imported from immuneACCESS, the table was reduced by TCRdb to in-frame sequences with V and J called. These copies leave out some clones; in studies compared against another copy, an unresolved V gene accounts for under half, and the cause of the remainder is not known. V and J calls and clone size are as listed in that table; D and trimming were resolved from the DNA. In this sample the table shows 500,000 or so clones, around nine tenths of which occur a single time. 9.5% to 15% of the sample lies in the top ten.

About this clone: Its specific antigen is unknown. No quality values exist for individual bases; no much larger clone is one base distant.

V is trimmed back by 9 bases and J by 4 bases, and the junction contains 4 bases that no gene match accounts for. CDR1 and CDR2 were assigned from the germline V gene (reference sequence) as LNHDA and SQIVND. Its CDR3 holds 13 amino acids, cysteine through phenylalanine. Only the CDR3 DNA stays, 39 bases, in frame from base 1. The treatment or condition tag for this specimen amounts to: approximately 18 received Ad26.COV2.S at low or high dose, single or two shots; 5 received placebo; per-sample allocation not given. For vaccine and placebo recipients, the sequenced repertoires came from samples collected on day 63 after the first injection. Between 29 July and 7 August 2020, Cohort 1b enrolled about two dozen adults aged 18-55 years at one site in Boston, USA. As a vaccine, Ad26.COV2.S was a replication-incompetent adenovirus type 26 vector that expressed a prefusion-stabilized SARS-CoV-2 spike protein derived from the original Wuhan strain.

Source: peripheral blood, taken in a trial of Ad26.COV2.S vaccine versus placebo. The TCR comes from a person aged 18 to 59 who received the Ad26.COV2.S COVID-19 vaccine or a placebo. The chain is made from TRBV19 and TRBJ1-5, and TRBD1 matches 9 of the central bases. The DNA reads TGTGCCAGCGGGACAGGGTTAAATCAGCCCCAGCATTTT. Its protein is CASGTGLNQPQHF. Joined to the reference TRBV19 and TRBJ1-5 proteins, this CDR3 gives the full variable domain: DGGITQSPKYLFRKEGQNVTLSCEQNLNHDAMYWYRQDPGQGLRLIYYSQIVNDFQKGDIAEGYSVSREKKESFPLTVTSAQKNPTAFYLCASGTGLNQPQHFGDGTRLSIL.